This TCR beta chain was captured by sequencing in a study of blood T cell repertoires in COVID-19. Overall study context: Donors in the United States, Italy and Spain gave samples during acute or convalescent COVID-19. PBMCs, B-cell-depleted T cells, or T cells provided the cDNA or gDNA that made up the material.

In the source study's methods: Amplification from reference gene primers served as the basis for estimated nucleated cell counts. The assay was immunoSEQ multiplex PCR, and TCRdb's table has in-frame clones only and misses some. V, J and clone size derive from that table, while D and trimming were established from the DNA sequence. Among roughly 120,000 clones, roughly 84% were seen once, and the ten largest hold 8.1%. The CDR3 consists of 13 residues. With 3 bases removed from V and 15 bases from J, the gap between germline ends came to 18 bases. The chain joins TRBV12-3 or TRBV12-4 to TRBJ2-1; weak D call: TRBD2 (7 bases). Sequenced input: peripheral blood. This clonotype was sampled from a woman aged 35 to 49 with acute or convalescent COVID-19. CDR3 coding DNA: TGTGCCAGCAGTTTGGGGGGGGCTACGAGCTGGTTCTTC. This gives the protein CASSLGGATSWFF.